A selection of T cell receptor beta chains follows, all from one sample in a study of T cells in Graves' hyperthyroidism and ophthalmopathy. Using its own MiXCR run on the multiplex PCR reads, TCRdb lists one record per CDR3 protein. The profile covers approximately 400,000 distinct CDR3 sequences, with roughly 14% appearing a single time and about a fifth taken by the ten largest. The sample taken for sequencing was blood. The receptors shown here come from a man under 40 with Graves' hyperthyroidism that later progressed to Graves' ophthalmopathy. Each CDR3 is given with its conserved first and last residue. D genes are given only for firm matches. Expanded clones are given a class, and other clones once, few, many or no size at all.

clone_size	v_call	j_call	d_call	cdr3_nt	cdr3_aa
few	TRBV7-9	TRBJ1-5	-	TGTGCCAGCAGCTTACCAGGCTGGAGGGGGAATAGCAATCAGCCCCAGCATTTT	CASSLPGWRGNSNQPQHF
many	TRBV7-9	TRBJ1-3	-	TGTGCCAGCAGCTTCAGGGACTTCTCTGGAAACACCATATATTTT	CASSFRDFSGNTIYF
-	TRBV18	TRBJ1-4	-	TGTGCCAGCTCACCCGGACAGCCCGACCCGAATGAAAAACTGTTTTTT	CASSPGQPDPNEKLFF
many	TRBV18	TRBJ1-1	-	TGTGCCAGCTCACCAAATCGGGGGGCCAATGAAGCTTTCTTT	CASSPNRGANEAFF
-	TRBV6-1	TRBJ1-5	-	TGTGCCAGCAGTAAGCAGGGGAAAGGGGGTGGTCAGCCCCAGCATTTT	CASSKQGKGGGQPQHF
many	TRBV19	TRBJ1-5	-	TGTGCCAGTAGTATGGCAGAAACCGACAATCAGCCCCAGCATTTT	CASSMAETDNQPQHF
-	TRBV9	TRBJ2-3	-	TGTGCCAGCAGCCCCCGGGGGGCAGCCTCAGATACGCAGTATTTT	CASSPRGAASDTQYF
many	TRBV6-1	TRBJ2-7	-	TGTGCCAGCAGTCCTAGCGCGGCAGCGACCCACGAGCAGTACTTC	CASSPSAAATHEQYF
many	TRBV12-3/TRBV12-4	TRBJ2-7	TRBD2	TGTGCCAGCAGTCTGGGGGGGGTACACGAGATCTCATACGAGCAGTACTTC	CASSLGGVHEISYEQYF
few	TRBV10-3	TRBJ1-5	-	TGTGCCATCGGAGACATCAATAGCAATCAGCCCCAGCATTTT	CAIGDINSNQPQHF
many	TRBV28	TRBJ1-5	-	TGTGCCAGCAGTCCTCGGACAGACCGGAATCAGCCCCAGCATTTT	CASSPRTDRNQPQHF
few	TRBV20-1	TRBJ1-6	TRBD1	TGCAGTGCCACCGGGACAGGGAGCTCCTATAATTCACCCCTCCACTTT	CSATGTGSSYNSPLHF
-	TRBV19	TRBJ1-3	-	TGTGCCAGAGAACCCTATCCGGGACGGAGCTCTGGAAACACCATATATTTT	CAREPYPGRSSGNTIYF
-	TRBV7-2	TRBJ2-3	TRBD2	TGTGCCAGCAGCCCCCTCGTTTTGGGACTACCCACAGATACGCAGTATTTT	CASSPLVLGLPTDTQYF
many	TRBV2	TRBJ1-5	TRBD1	TGTGCCAGCAGGCCGGACAGGGGAAATCAGCCCCAGCATTTT	CASRPDRGNQPQHF
few	TRBV12-3/TRBV12-4	TRBJ2-4	-	TGTGCCAGCAGCTCCCCCCGGGGGAACATTCAGTACTTC	CASSSPRGNIQYF
many	TRBV7-7	TRBJ1-1	-	TGTGCCAGCAGCTTATGGTCCCAGTGGGTGGACACTGAAGCTTTCTTT	CASSLWSQWVDTEAFF
few	TRBV20-1	TRBJ1-2	-	TGCAGTGCACTGCCAGGGGACGGCTACACCTTC	CSALPGDGYTF
many	TRBV7-9	TRBJ1-6	-	TGTGCCAGCAGTCAGTGGACGGCTGGTTCACCCCTCCACTTT	CASSQWTAGSPLHF
many	TRBV12-3/TRBV12-4	TRBJ1-5	-	TGTGCCAGCAGCGGGGGGCAATACAATCAGCCCCAGCATTTT	CASSGGQYNQPQHF
-	TRBV19	TRBJ1-4	TRBD1	TGTGCCAGTAGTAGGGGACAGATTCCAACTAATGAAAAACTGTTTTTT	CASSRGQIPTNEKLFF
few	TRBV3-1	TRBJ2-5	-	TGTGCCAGCAGCCTGCGGGCTCGGGGGCGCCGGGAGACCCAGTACTTC	CASSLRARGRRETQYF
many	TRBV3-1	TRBJ2-5	-	TGTGCCAGCAACAGGGGAGGAGAGACCCAGTACTTC	CASNRGGETQYF
-	TRBV7-9	TRBJ2-1	TRBD2	TGTGCCAGCAGCTTAGTGACTAGCGGGTTTTGGAATGAGCAGTTCTTC	CASSLVTSGFWNEQFF
many	TRBV6-1	TRBJ2-2	-	TGTGCCAGCAGAATAATCTTACAAGGGTCTACCACCGGGGAGCTGTTTTTT	CASRIILQGSTTGELFF
many	TRBV28	TRBJ1-2	TRBD1	TGTGCCAGCAGTTTGTACAGGGGCGGCTACACCTTC	CASSLYRGGYTF
many	TRBV3-1	TRBJ1-2	-	TGTGCCAGCAGCCAAGACTCGGGGTCGTATGGCTACACCTTC	CASSQDSGSYGYTF
-	TRBV19	TRBJ2-1	TRBD2	TGTGCCAGTAGTAACCTAAGGGGACTAGTCAGCTCCTACAATGAGCAGTTCTTC	CASSNLRGLVSSYNEQFF
few	TRBV12-3/TRBV12-4	TRBJ1-5	-	TGTGCCAGCAGTCCCATAGGGGGAGGGAGTCGGCCCCAGCATTTT	CASSPIGGGSRPQHF
many	TRBV12-3/TRBV12-4	TRBJ2-5	-	TGTGCCAGCAGCAAAGTCGGAATCACCGGCGCGGAGACCCAGTACTTC	CASSKVGITGAETQYF
many	TRBV10-3	TRBJ1-5	-	TGTGCCATCAGTGAGTCCAGGATGAGCAATCAGCCCCAGCATTTT	CAISESRMSNQPQHF